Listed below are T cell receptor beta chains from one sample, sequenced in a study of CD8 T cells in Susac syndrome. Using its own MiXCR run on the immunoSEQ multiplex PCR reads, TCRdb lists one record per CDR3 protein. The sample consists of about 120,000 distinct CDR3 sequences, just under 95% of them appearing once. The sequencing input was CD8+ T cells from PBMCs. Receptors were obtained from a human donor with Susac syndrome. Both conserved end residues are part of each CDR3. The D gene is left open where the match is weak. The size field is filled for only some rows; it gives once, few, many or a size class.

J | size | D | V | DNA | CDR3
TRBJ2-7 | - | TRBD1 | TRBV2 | TGTGCCAGAGGACAGGTGGACTCCTACGAGCAGTACTTC | CARGQVDSYEQYF
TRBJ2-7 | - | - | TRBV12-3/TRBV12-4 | TGTGCCAGCAGTTCACTCATTTTGGGATTCTACGAGCAGTACTTC | CASSSLILGFYEQYF
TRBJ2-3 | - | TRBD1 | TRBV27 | TGTGCCAGCAGTAAACCCGGTGTGGACAGGGGCTCAGATACGCAGTATTTT | CASSKPGVDRGSDTQYF
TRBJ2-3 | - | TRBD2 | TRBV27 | TGTGCCAGCACCGTAAGTGGACTAGCGGGAAACACAGATACGCAGTATTTT | CASTVSGLAGNTDTQYF
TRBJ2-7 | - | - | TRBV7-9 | TGTGCCAGCAGCTTAGAAGCGACCGAGCAGTACTTC | CASSLEATEQYF
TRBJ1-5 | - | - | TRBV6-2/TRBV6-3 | TGTGCCAGCCGAGAACAGGGTTTAGAGAATCAGCCCCAGCATTTT | CASREQGLENQPQHF
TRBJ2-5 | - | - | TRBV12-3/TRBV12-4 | TGTGCCAGCAGTTTCGGGGAAGACGGGCAAGAGACCCAGTACTTC | CASSFGEDGQETQYF
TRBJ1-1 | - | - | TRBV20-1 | TGCAGTGCTAGAGATCTGGGGGGGGCCACTGAAGCTTTCTTT | CSARDLGGATEAFF
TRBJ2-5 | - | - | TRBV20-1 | TGCAGTGCTAGAGATTGGCCCGAACAAGAGACCCAGTACTTC | CSARDWPEQETQYF
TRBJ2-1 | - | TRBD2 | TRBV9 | TGTGCCAGCAGCGTAGAGGAGCGGGGGGGCTACAATGAGCAGTTCTTC | CASSVEERGGYNEQFF
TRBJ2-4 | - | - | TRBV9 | TGTGCCAGCAGCGACTCCGTCAGGGAAAACATTCAGTACTTC | CASSDSVRENIQYF
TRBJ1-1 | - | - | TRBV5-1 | TGCGCCAGCAGCTTGGAGTCTCGGGGTCCTGAAGCTTTCTTT | CASSLESRGPEAFF
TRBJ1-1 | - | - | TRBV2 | TGTGCCAGCAGTGGACAGAACCAGAACACTGAAGCTTTCTTT | CASSGQNQNTEAFF
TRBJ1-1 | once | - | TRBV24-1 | TGTGCCACCGGCCAGGGCTCTGAAGCTTTCTTT | CATGQGSEAFF
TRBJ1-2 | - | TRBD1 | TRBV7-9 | TGTGCCAGCAGCCACATGGGGGGACAGACCGGCTATGGCTACACCTTC | CASSHMGGQTGYGYTF
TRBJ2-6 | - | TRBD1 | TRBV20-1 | TGCAGTGCTGGGACAGGGGCGGAATGGGACGTCCTGACTTTC | CSAGTGAEWDVLTF
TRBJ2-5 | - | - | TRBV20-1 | TGCAGTGCTAGAGATGGGGCTACTCAAGAGACCCAGTACTTC | CSARDGATQETQYF
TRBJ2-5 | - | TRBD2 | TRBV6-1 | TGTGCCAGCAGCGCGGGGACTAGCGGGGGCAGGGAGACCCAGTACTTC | CASSAGTSGGRETQYF
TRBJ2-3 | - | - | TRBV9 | TGTGCCAGCAGCGTAGAACCACGGCGAAGCGGCACAGATACGCAGTATTTT | CASSVEPRRSGTDTQYF
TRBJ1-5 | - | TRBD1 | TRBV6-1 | TGTGCCAGCAGTGAAGAAGAGGGGGCACGTCAGCCCCAGCATTTT | CASSEEEGARQPQHF
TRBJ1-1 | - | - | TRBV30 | TGTGCCTGGGGGGAAGGGTGGAACACTGAAGCTTTCTTT | CAWGEGWNTEAFF
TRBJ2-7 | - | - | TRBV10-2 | TGCGCCAGCATGGGCCGGGACCGGTACGAGCAGTACTTC | CASMGRDRYEQYF
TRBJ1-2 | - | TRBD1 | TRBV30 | TGTGCCTGGAAGCCGGGACAGATAATCTATGGCTACACCTTC | CAWKPGQIIYGYTF
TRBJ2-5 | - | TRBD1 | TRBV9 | TGTGCCAGCAGCGCAGGGGGCCCAGAGACCCAGTACTTC | CASSAGGPETQYF
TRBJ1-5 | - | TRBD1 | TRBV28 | TGTGCCAGCATCACGACAGGGGGTCGAGTGGATCAGCCCCAGCATTTT | CASITTGGRVDQPQHF
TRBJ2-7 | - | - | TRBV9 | TGTGCCAGCAGCGTCACAGGAGACTCCTACGAGCAGTACTTC | CASSVTGDSYEQYF
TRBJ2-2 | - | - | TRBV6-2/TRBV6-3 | TGTGCCAGCAGTTCCCAGGGCCGAACCGGGGAGCTGTTTTTT | CASSSQGRTGELFF
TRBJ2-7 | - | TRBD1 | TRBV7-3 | TGTGCCAGCAGCGAAGGACAGGGTGCGGGTTACGAGCAGTACTTC | CASSEGQGAGYEQYF
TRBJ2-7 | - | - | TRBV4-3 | TGCGCCAGCAGCCAAGATGGGGGGCACGAGCAGTACTTC | CASSQDGGHEQYF
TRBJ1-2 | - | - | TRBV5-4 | TGTGCCGTAAGTGTAGAGGACGGTTGGAGGGGCTACACCTTC | CAVSVEDGWRGYTF
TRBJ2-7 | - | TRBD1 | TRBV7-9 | TGTGCCAGCAGCGCCCCGGGACAGAAATACGAGCAGTACTTC | CASSAPGQKYEQYF
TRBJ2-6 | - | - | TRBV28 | TGTGCCAGCAGTCCAGGGGCCCCTGGGGCCAACGTCCTGACTTTC | CASSPGAPGANVLTF
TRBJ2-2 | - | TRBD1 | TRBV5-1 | TGCGCCAGCAGCTTTGAAGGGGGCTCGGCCGGGGAGCTGTTTTTT | CASSFEGGSAGELFF
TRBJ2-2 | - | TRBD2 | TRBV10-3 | TGTGCCATCAGTGAGCTAGCGGGAGTCGAAGCCGCCGGGGAGCTGTTTTTT | CAISELAGVEAAGELFF
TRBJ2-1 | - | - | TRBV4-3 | TGCGCCAGCAGCCAAGTCGCTGATGCCTACAATGAGCAGTTCTTC | CASSQVADAYNEQFF
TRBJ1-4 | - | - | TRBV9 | TGTGCCAGCAGTTCAACTAATGAAAAACTGTTTTTT | CASSSTNEKLFF
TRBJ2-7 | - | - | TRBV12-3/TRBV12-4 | TGTGCCAGCAGTTTTTTCTTGGGCAGTTCCTACGAGCAGTACTTC | CASSFFLGSSYEQYF
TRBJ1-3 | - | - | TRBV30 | TGTGCCGGCTCGGACAACGGAAACACCATATATTTT | CAGSDNGNTIYF
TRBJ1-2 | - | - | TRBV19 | TGTGCCAGTAGTATGGGTTGGGAAACCGCGTCCGGTTCTAACTATGGCTACACCTTC | CASSMGWETASGSNYGYTF
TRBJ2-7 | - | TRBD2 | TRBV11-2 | TGTGCCAGCACCCTCGGGACTAGCGGGATAGGGGGCTGGAACTCCTACGAGCAGTACTTC | CASTLGTSGIGGWNSYEQYF
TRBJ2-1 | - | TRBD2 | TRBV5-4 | TGTGCCAGCAGCTCGGGACTAGCGGGAGTTAGGGACAATGAGCAGTTCTTC | CASSSGLAGVRDNEQFF
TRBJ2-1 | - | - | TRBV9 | TGTGCCAGCAGCGTAGGGGGCCGGAGGAATGAGCAGTTCTTC | CASSVGGRRNEQFF
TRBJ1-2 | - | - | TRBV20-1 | TGCAGTGCTAGGGGGGTAGGCAGTCTGGACTACACCTTC | CSARGVGSLDYTF
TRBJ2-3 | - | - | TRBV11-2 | TGTGCCAGCAGCTTACAGGGATTTCCAGATACGCAGTATTTT | CASSLQGFPDTQYF
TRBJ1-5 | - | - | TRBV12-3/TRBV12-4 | TGTGCCAGCAGTTTGGGGGTGGGTCAGCCCCAGCATTTT | CASSLGVGQPQHF
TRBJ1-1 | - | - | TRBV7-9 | TGTGCCAGCCAAATGGGTAGTGGGAACACTGAAGCTTTCTTT | CASQMGSGNTEAFF
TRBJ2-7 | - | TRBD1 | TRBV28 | TGTGCCAGCAGTTTTAGGGGACAGGGTCTCTACGAGCAGTACTTC | CASSFRGQGLYEQYF